Listed below are T cell receptor beta chains from one sample, sequenced in a study of Graves' ophthalmopathy and Graves' hyperthyroidism. MiXCR, applied by TCRdb to the multiplex PCR reads, yields one record per CDR3 protein. The data hold 170,000 or so distinct CDR3 sequences, with roughly two fifths observed a single time. Sequenced material: peripheral blood. These receptors all come from a woman in her 40s with Graves' ophthalmopathy. The CDR3 runs from the conserved cysteine through the conserved F or W. Each record gives: D gene, J gene, clone size, V gene, CDR3 protein, CDR3 DNA. D genes are given only for firm matches. A row's size may be missing; if present it is once, few, many or a size class.

D gene: TRBD1; J gene: TRBJ1-5; clone size: .; V gene: TRBV6-2/TRBV6-3; CDR3 protein: CASSSTGGTQPQHF; CDR3 DNA: TGTGCCAGCAGCTCAACAGGGGGCACTCAGCCCCAGCATTTT
D gene: .; J gene: TRBJ1-3; clone size: many; V gene: TRBV28; CDR3 protein: CAHGQVSGRTIYF; CDR3 DNA: TGTGCCCACGGGCAGGTATCGGGTCGCACCATATATTTT
D gene: .; J gene: TRBJ2-5; clone size: .; V gene: TRBV11-2; CDR3 protein: CASSLIRGRDQYF; CDR3 DNA: TGTGCCAGCAGCTTGATCAGGGGTAGGGACCAGTACTTC
D gene: .; J gene: TRBJ2-7; clone size: many; V gene: TRBV11-3; CDR3 protein: CASSWRGFRAPEQYF; CDR3 DNA: TGTGCCAGCAGCTGGAGAGGGTTCCGGGCTCCCGAGCAGTACTTC
D gene: .; J gene: TRBJ1-2; clone size: .; V gene: TRBV12-3/TRBV12-4; CDR3 protein: CASSPSGNGYTF; CDR3 DNA: TGTGCCAGCAGTCCGTCAGGGAATGGCTACACCTTC
D gene: TRBD2; J gene: TRBJ2-5; clone size: many; V gene: TRBV20-1; CDR3 protein: CSANYMGFERGPQYF; CDR3 DNA: TGCAGTGCTAACTATATGGGATTTGAGCGGGGGCCCCAGTACTTC
D gene: .; J gene: TRBJ1-5; clone size: many; V gene: TRBV6-5; CDR3 protein: CASSRDRNRPQHF; CDR3 DNA: TGTGCCAGCAGTCGGGACCGAAACCGGCCCCAGCATTTT
D gene: .; J gene: TRBJ2-2; clone size: many; V gene: TRBV19; CDR3 protein: CASGRTTNTGELFF; CDR3 DNA: TGTGCCAGTGGCCGGACCACGAACACCGGGGAGCTGTTTTTT
D gene: .; J gene: TRBJ1-1; clone size: few; V gene: TRBV6-2/TRBV6-3; CDR3 protein: CASVRNAGFTEAFF; CDR3 DNA: TGTGCCAGCGTACGAAACGCGGGCTTCACTGAAGCTTTCTTT
D gene: .; J gene: TRBJ1-2; clone size: many; V gene: TRBV30; CDR3 protein: CAWYQNYGYTF; CDR3 DNA: TGTGCCTGGTACCAAAACTATGGCTACACCTTC
D gene: .; J gene: TRBJ1-2; clone size: .; V gene: TRBV15; CDR3 protein: CATSRDSYGYTF; CDR3 DNA: TGTGCCACCAGCAGAGACAGCTATGGCTACACCTTC
D gene: .; J gene: TRBJ1-5; clone size: .; V gene: TRBV6-2/TRBV6-3; CDR3 protein: CASGEIYRGNQPQHF; CDR3 DNA: TGTGCCAGCGGGGAGATCTATCGCGGCAATCAGCCCCAGCATTTT
D gene: .; J gene: TRBJ1-1; clone size: many; V gene: TRBV7-2; CDR3 protein: CASSLAGVGLNTEAFF; CDR3 DNA: TGTGCCAGCAGCTTAGCGGGGGTAGGGTTGAACACTGAAGCTTTCTTT
D gene: .; J gene: TRBJ2-7; clone size: .; V gene: TRBV28; CDR3 protein: CASRGGWETYEQYF; CDR3 DNA: TGTGCCAGCAGGGGGGGTTGGGAAACCTACGAGCAGTACTTC
D gene: .; J gene: TRBJ2-7; clone size: .; V gene: TRBV6-2/TRBV6-3; CDR3 protein: CASNFRGLILYEQYF; CDR3 DNA: TGTGCCAGCAACTTTAGGGGCCTCATTTTGTACGAGCAGTACTTC
D gene: TRBD1; J gene: TRBJ2-6; clone size: .; V gene: TRBV11-2; CDR3 protein: CASSYWDSRPGANVLTF; CDR3 DNA: TGTGCCAGCAGCTACTGGGACAGTAGGCCTGGGGCCAACGTCCTGACTTTC
D gene: .; J gene: TRBJ2-7; clone size: .; V gene: TRBV6-1; CDR3 protein: CASSRVQSSYEQYF; CDR3 DNA: TGTGCCAGCAGTCGGGTCCAGAGCTCCTACGAGCAGTACTTC
D gene: .; J gene: TRBJ1-1; clone size: many; V gene: TRBV28; CDR3 protein: CASTGGATEAFF; CDR3 DNA: TGTGCCAGCACCGGGGGGGCCACTGAAGCTTTCTTT
D gene: .; J gene: TRBJ1-2; clone size: many; V gene: TRBV6-5; CDR3 protein: CASSYGESSGYTF; CDR3 DNA: TGTGCCAGCAGTTACGGGGAATCTAGTGGCTACACCTTC
D gene: .; J gene: TRBJ2-7; clone size: many; V gene: TRBV7-2; CDR3 protein: CASSLGRAGYEQYF; CDR3 DNA: TGTGCCAGCAGCTTAGGGCGGGCAGGCTACGAGCAGTACTTC
D gene: TRBD1; J gene: TRBJ1-1; clone size: many; V gene: TRBV2; CDR3 protein: CASSEGQGGNTEAFF; CDR3 DNA: TGTGCCAGCAGTGAAGGACAGGGAGGGAACACTGAAGCTTTCTTT
D gene: .; J gene: TRBJ1-5; clone size: .; V gene: TRBV12-3/TRBV12-4; CDR3 protein: CASRGMAVGNQPQHF; CDR3 DNA: TGTGCCAGCAGGGGAATGGCTGTCGGCAATCAGCCCCAGCATTTT